This TCR beta chain was found in a study of T cell responses to AZD1222 COVID-19 vaccine (dated by TCRdb to the early 2020s). As for the study more broadly: TCR sequencing covered 233 trial participants: some 210 given two doses of AZD1222 and some 25 given two doses of MenACWY control vaccine. Trial participants were enrolled by age into subgroups of 18-55, 56-69 and 70-plus years, and about 150, 27 and 61 TCR-sequenced participants, respectively, were included in these subgroups. What the research found in general, with its limitations: The whole spike protein was spanned by vaccine-associated CD4 TCRs, and dominant responses were seen in regions 160-218 and 743-854. Reportedly, close to half of the unique spike-specific TCRs recognized epitopes lying outside the regions that are mutated in the B.1.351 and B.1.1.7 variants. Conclusions about previously exposed vaccinees were limited because only six AZD1222 recipients were SARS-CoV-2 seropositive at baseline. After two AZD1222 doses, both the breadth and the depth of spike-specific TCRs were significantly higher than at day 0 and than in MenACWY recipients. Participants were mostly white British, with more females than males. The authors suggested clonal diversity may have been underestimated. Because no samples from the day 14 peak response were available, repertoires could be characterized only after the peak T cell response. In the small 56-69-year group, the increase in depth fell short of significance, most likely because of low power.

As encoded in the germline V gene (reference sequence), CDR1 is LNHDA while CDR2 is SQIVND. The CDR3 contains 14 residues, cysteine and phenylalanine counted. Only the CDR3 DNA is retained, 42 bases long and in frame from the first base. V lost 3 bases and J lost 1 base; the stretch between them is 7 bases long. The time point label, read with the paper, signifies: about 28 days (+/-7) after the second vaccine dose. Because spike-specific TCR depth and breadth did not differ between the two schedules, AZD1222 recipients who got a second dose at roughly 4 weeks were pooled with those who got a second dose at roughly 12 weeks. Vaccinee samples came from UK trials COV001 and COV002, including a single-blind randomized controlled phase 2/3 trial of AZD1222 (ChAdOx1 nCoV-19) in healthy adults. Trial participant PBMC samples were collected at day 0 and day 28 after the second dose for TCRbeta chain sequencing.

For this clone: Its cognate antigen has yet to be identified. No much larger clonotype is one base removed from it; base qualities were not supplied.

The CDR3 regions of human TCRbeta chains were subjected to immunosequencing. The authors' analysis ran thus. Repertoire TCRs were checked for matches against a reference library of SARS-CoV-2-specific TCRs that had been generated using the MIRA antigen-specificity platform. Breadth was defined as the fraction of unique TCRs that were SARS-CoV-2-associated, and depth was defined as the fraction of total T cells that were SARS-CoV-2-associated. Using the MIRA data, each spike-specific TCR was assigned both to the spike region to which the TCR was reactive and to a CD4 or CD8 class. Log10-transformed breadth and depth values were compared by one-way ANOVA with Sidak's multiple comparisons tests. TCRdb holds this immuneACCESS table with in-frame rearrangements only. Some clones are missing; in checked studies, unresolved V genes explain under half, and the rest has no known cause. V, J and clone size were drawn from that table, and D and trimming were deduced from the DNA. The table for this sample lists 90,000 to 150,000 clones; 86% of them were counted only once. The ten largest clones add up to around 2.9% of the sample.

Material: peripheral blood, obtained 28 days after the second AZD1222 dose. Recombination linked TRBV19 to TRBJ1-3, with no confidently assigned D gene. This receptor was obtained from an adult who received the AZD1222 COVID-19 vaccine. The DNA sequence follows: TGTGCCAGTAGTATCCCACAGTCTGGAAACACCATATATTTT. Its protein is CASSIPQSGNTIYF.